These 30 T cell receptor beta chains originate from one sample sequenced in a study of blood T cell repertoires in COVID-19. Assay: immunoSEQ multiplex PCR; the TCRdb copy retains only in-frame clones and omits some. Of over 50,000 clones in the sample, 80% to 90% were seen once. Sequenced material: peripheral blood. These receptors all stem from a human donor in a cohort sampled during active COVID-19.

The rearrangement joins TRBV7-2 to TRBJ1-2; 8 bases agree with TRBD1. Germline V gene sequence: CDR1 SGHTA, CDR2 FQGNSA. The CDR3 is 14 amino acids. Unmatched junction bases numbered 8, after V lost 4 bases and J lost 7 bases. CDR3 nucleotides: TGTGCCAGCAGCTCGGCCAGGGGGCTTTCTGGCTACACCTTC. Encoded protein: CASSSARGLSGYTF.

The chain links TRBV6-2 or TRBV6-3 to TRBJ2-3; D perhaps matches TRBD2 (5 bases). The CDR3 is 15 residues long. The V end lost 6 bases, the J end lost 0 bases, and 13 bases lay between the germline ends. Germline loops: CDR1 MNHEY, CDR2 SVGEGT. Here the CDR3 DNA reads TGTGCCAGCAGCACTCGTGGGAGCAGCACAGATACGCAGTATTTT. Translating it yields CASSTRGSSTDTQYF.

The table lists this clone with a count of one. The chain joins TRBV5-4 to TRBJ1-2; a possible D gene is TRBD1 (5 bases). The CDR3 has 14 residues. V lost 4 bases, J lost 7 bases, and 17 bases lay in between. The germline V gene has CDR1 SGHNT and CDR2 YYREEE (reference sequence). The CDR3 nucleotides read TGTGCCAGCAGCAACGGTCGGGGGGAGCGTGGCTACACCTTC. Its translation is CASSNGRGERGYTF.

The chain carries TRBV5-5 and TRBJ1-6, with a possible D match to TRBD1 (6 bases). CDR1 is SGHKS and CDR2 is YYEKEE in the germline V gene (reference sequence). Trimming left V 3 bases short and J 1 base short, with 14 bases between. The CDR3 extends over 17 amino acids. The CDR3 DNA follows: TGTGCCAGCAGCTCCCGGACAGTCCTATCCTATAATTCACCCCTCCACTTT. As protein: CASSSRTVLSYNSPLHF. Full variable domain (missing parts from reference TRBV5-5 and TRBJ1-6): DAGVTQSPTHLIKTRGQQVTLRCSPISGHKSVSWYQQVLGQGPQFIFQYYEKEERGRGNFPDRFSARQFPNYSSELNVNALLLGDSALYLCASSSRTVLSYNSPLHFGNGTRLTVT.

The J gene is TRBJ2-5, the V gene TRBV14, with 7 nucleotides matching TRBD1. V lost 7 bases and J lost 7; bases outside the gene matches: 9. From germline, CDR1 is SGHDN and CDR2 FVKESK. The CDR3 covers 13 residues. The CDR3 sequence is CASNLGPGGTQYF. DNA for the CDR3: TGTGCCAGCAACCTCGGGCCAGGGGGGACCCAGTACTTC.

This chain links TRBV7-2 with TRBJ2-1, with a weak D call TRBD1 (6 bases). The CDR3 loop spans 15 amino acids. The V gene's germline CDR1 is SGHTA and CDR2 FQGNSA. V was pared by 1 base and J by 7 bases, with 14 bases between. For the CDR3, the DNA is TGTGCCAGCAGCTTAGAGGGGACAAAGGGAAATGAGCAGTTCTTC. Its protein is CASSLEGTKGNEQFF.

The rearrangement links TRBV9 to TRBJ2-7, with 7 bases fitting TRBD1. CDR1 and CDR2 (germline): SGDLS, YYNGEE. Germline trimming cut 4 bases from V and 2 bases from J; bases unmatched to any gene: 6. CDR3 size: 14 residues. CDR3 DNA: TGTGCCAGCAGCCCTCCCAGGGGGACCTACGAGCAGTACTTC. This encodes CASSPPRGTYEQYF.

This sequence joins TRBV6-5 and TRBJ2-2; D unresolved. Germline CDR1 and CDR2: MNHEY and SVGAGI. The length of the CDR3 is 12 residues. The V and J ends lost 6 bases and 2 bases respectively, with 4 bases between them. CDR3 protein: CASRQNTGELFF. Written as DNA, the CDR3 is TGTGCCAGCAGACAAAACACCGGGGAGCTGTTTTTT.

The rearrangement joins TRBV5-6 to TRBJ1-2; D ambiguous. Germline V gives CDR1 SGHDT, CDR2 YYEEEE. The V gene lost 0 bases and the J gene lost 5 bases, with 14 bases spanning the gap. CDR3 length: 15 amino acids. As DNA, the CDR3 is TGTGCCAGCAGCTTGGCAAGGCGGCCCCTTTATGGCTACACCTTC. It specifies CASSLARRPLYGYTF.

The table lists this clone with a count of one. The rearrangement links TRBV4-3 to TRBJ2-1; 8 bases are a match to TRBD1. With V trimmed by 4 bases and J by 7 bases, 15 bases remained unmatched. Germline CDR1 LGHNA, CDR2 YSLEER. This CDR3 contains 17 residues. In DNA form, the CDR3 reads TGCGCCAGCAGCCGCCGATTCCAGGGGGCTCGGAGAAATGAGCAGTTCTTC. Translated: CASSRRFQGARRNEQFF.

This chain uses TRBV5-1 with TRBJ2-7; TRBD1 agrees at 8 bases. CDR1 is SGHRS, CDR2 YFSETQ, per germline. The CDR3 loop spans 14 amino acids. V dropped 4 bases and J dropped 3; count of bases not matched to a gene: 6. The CDR3 reads CASSVGQGLYEQYF. CDR3 DNA: TGCGCCAGCAGCGTCGGACAGGGACTCTACGAGCAGTACTTC. Together with reference TRBV5-1 and TRBJ2-7, the CDR3 gives the full variable domain: KAGVTQTPRYLIKTRGQQVTLSCSPISGHRSVSWYQQTPGQGLQFLFEYFSETQRNKGNFPGRFSGRQFSNSRSEMNVSTLELGDSALYLCASSVGQGLYEQYFGPGTRLTVT.

Worth noting for this clone: Within the sample, other DNA sequences also encode this same CDR3. J is TRBJ2-5 and V is TRBV7-2; 14 nucleotides match TRBD2. Looked up from germline, CDR1 is SGHTA and CDR2 is FQGNSA. The ends lost 1 base at V and 2 bases at J; junction bases unmatched: 0. The CDR3 runs to 16 residues. The CDR3 DNA is TGTGCCAGCAGCTTAGGACTAGCGGGGGGGCAAGAGACCCAGTACTTC. This gives the protein CASSLGLAGGQETQYF. Full variable domain (outside the CDR3, taken from reference TRBV7-2 and TRBJ2-5): GAGVSQSPSNKVTEKGKDVELRCDPISGHTALYWYRQSLGQGLEFLIYFQGNSAPDKSGLPSDRFSAERTGGSVSTLTIQRTQQEDSAVYLCASSLGLAGGQETQYFGPGTRLLVL.

Details on this clone: A much larger clone differs from this one at a single base, so this may be a read error. The J gene is TRBJ1-1, the V gene TRBV7-6; D remains unclear. The CDR3 extends over 12 amino acids. With 4 bases removed from V and 5 bases from J, the gap between germline ends came to 8 bases. Per germline, CDR1 SGHVS and CDR2 FNYEAQ. DNA of the CDR3: TGTGCCAGCAGCTCGGGGAGGACTGAAGCTTTCTTT. Protein product: CASSSGRTEAFF.

The J gene is TRBJ2-1, the V gene TRBV9, with D possibly TRBD2 on 6 matching bases. The CDR3 has 19 residues. Germline V gives CDR1 SGDLS, CDR2 YYNGEE. V was cut by 0 bases and J by 5 bases, with 24 bases left in between. Written as DNA, the CDR3 is TGTGCCAGCAGCGTAGTTCCCCGGGAGAGTTCCTTCTTTCACAATGAGCAGTTCTTC. Its protein product is CASSVVPRESSFFHNEQFF.

This clone has a single count. The V gene is TRBV4-1, the J gene TRBJ1-3; TRBD1 might be the D (6 bases). The V end lost 1 base, the J end lost 1 base, and 11 bases lay between the germline ends. CDR3 length: 16 residues. Germline V gives CDR1 MGHRA, CDR2 YSYEKL. The CDR3 is CASSQATGYSGNTIYF. The CDR3 nucleotides are TGCGCCAGCAGCCAAGCTACAGGGTATTCTGGAAACACCATATATTTT.

The chain is built from TRBV6-5 and TRBJ2-7, with TRBD1 matching over 9 bases. CDR3 length: 15 amino acids. J lost 1 base, V lost 5 bases, and 6 bases had no gene match. Germline-derived CDR1 and CDR2 are MNHEY and SVGAGI. The CDR3 sequence is CASSLAGQGSYEQYF. Written as DNA, the CDR3 is TGTGCCAGCAGTCTCGCGGGACAGGGATCCTACGAGCAGTACTTC.

V is TRBV19 and J is TRBJ2-7; 13 bases are shared with TRBD2. V was pared by 5 bases and J by 4 bases, with 14 bases of the junction left unmatched. Germline CDR1 and CDR2: LNHDA and SQIVND (reference sequence). The CDR3 has 18 residues. The CDR3 protein is CASSDRLAGGSLRYEQYF. CDR3 sequence (DNA): TGTGCCAGTAGTGACAGACTAGCGGGAGGCTCCCTTAGGTACGAGCAGTACTTC.

The V call is TRBV7-2, the J call TRBJ2-7; weak D call: TRBD2 (5 bases). V was cut by 6 bases and J by 3 bases, with 12 bases left in between. Germline-derived CDR1 and CDR2 are SGHTA and FQGNSA. This CDR3 comprises 13 residues. CDR3 coding DNA: TGTGCCAGCAGTTCAACCGGGGACTACGAGCAGTACTTC. Its protein is CASSSTGDYEQYF.

This chain uses TRBV7-3 with TRBJ2-2, with 8 bases lining up with TRBD1. The CDR3 has 16 residues. The V gene's germline CDR1 is SGHTA and CDR2 FQGTGA. The junction had 6 bases not matched to a gene; V was cut back by 2 bases and J by 4 bases. The chain's CDR3 is CASSLFRGLGTGELFF. The CDR3 bases are TGTGCCAGCAGCTTATTCAGGGGGCTCGGCACCGGGGAGCTGTTTTTT.

V is TRBV7-9 and J is TRBJ2-3; 7 nucleotides line up with TRBD1. After removal of 7 bases from V and 2 bases from J, the junction contained 9 bases not matched to a gene. CDR1 SEHNR and CDR2 FQNEAQ come from the germline V gene (reference sequence). The CDR3 length is 15 residues. DNA for the CDR3: TGTGCCAGCACCCAGGGGGACCAATACACAGATACGCAGTATTTT. Translation gives CASTQGDQYTDTQYF. Based on the CDR3 plus reference TRBV7-9 and TRBJ2-3, the full variable domain is DTGVSQNPRHKITKRGQNVTFRCDPISEHNRLYWYRQTLGQGPEFLTYFQNEAQLEKSRLLSDRFSAERPKGSFSTLEIQRTEQGDSAMYLCASTQGDQYTDTQYFGPGTRLTVL.

The chain carries TRBV18 and TRBJ2-1, with TRBD2 identical over 10 bases. The trim removed 8 bases at V and 4 bases at J, leaving 17 bases unmatched. Germline V gene sequence: CDR1 KGHSH, CDR2 LQKENI. There are 18 residues in the CDR3. The CDR3 region is CASPKGGILAGGYNEQFF. CDR3 in DNA: TGTGCCAGCCCAAAAGGAGGGATCTTAGCGGGGGGATACAATGAGCAGTTCTTC. The full variable domain, with the rest looked up from reference TRBV18 and TRBJ2-1, is NAGVMQNPRHLVRRRGQEARLRCSPMKGHSHVYWYRQLPEEGLKFMVYLQKENIIDESGMPKERFSAEFPKEGPSILRIQQVVRGDSAAYFCASPKGGILAGGYNEQFFGPGTRLTVL.

The chain combines TRBV5-4 with TRBJ1-6, with D possibly being TRBD1 (6 bases). Germline V CDR1 and CDR2: SGHNT, YYREEE (reference sequence). V was cut by 1 base and J by 7 bases, with 12 bases left in between. The length of the CDR3 is 15 residues. The CDR3 sequence: CASSLTRQENSPLHF. DNA of the CDR3: TGTGCCAGCAGCTTGACACGACAGGAAAATTCACCCCTCCACTTT.

Only a few counts were recorded for this clone. The chain couples TRBV10-2 to TRBJ1-1; D ambiguous. CDR1 is WSHSY and CDR2 is SAAADI in the germline V gene. The length of the CDR3 is 17 residues. The V end lost 0 bases, the J end lost 2 bases, and 16 bases lay between the germline ends. The DNA for the CDR3 is TGCGCCAGCAGTGAGTCTAGGAGAGTAAAAGGAAACACTGAAGCTTTCTTT. Protein product: CASSESRRVKGNTEAFF.

This chain joins TRBV3-1 (or the pseudogene TRBV3-2) and TRBJ2-7; the D gene is possibly TRBD1 (6 bases). Germline lookup yields CDR1 LGHDT and CDR2 YNNKEL (reference sequence). This CDR3 is 15 amino acids long. Trimming pared 10 bases from V and 3 bases from J, leaving 22 bases between. Here the CDR3 DNA reads TGTGCCATCTCGAAACGTACAGGGTTGGACTACGAGCAGTACTTC. This sequence encodes CAISKRTGLDYEQYF.

This clone was seen a handful of times. The V gene is TRBV7-3, the J gene TRBJ1-2; the match to TRBD1 covers 7 bases. The ends lost 5 bases at V and 4 bases at J; junction bases unmatched: 7. CDR1 is SGHTA, CDR2 FQGTGA, per germline. The CDR3 has 14 amino acids. In nucleotides, the CDR3 is TGTGCCAGCAGCCCAAACCGGGACAGCTATGGCTACACCTTC. Translated, it gives CASSPNRDSYGYTF.

This clone was detected a few times. The chain couples TRBV19 to TRBJ1-5; possible D gene TRBD1, 5 bases. CDR1 and CDR2 from the germline V gene are LNHDA and SQIVND (reference sequence). Trimming took 5 bases from V and 0 from J, leaving 14 bases between them. The CDR3 runs to 16 residues. CDR3 sequence: CASSLVQGYSNQPQHF. Written as DNA, the CDR3 is TGTGCCAGTAGTCTGGTGCAGGGCTATAGCAATCAGCCCCAGCATTTT.

This clone was counted once. The chain joins TRBV5-6 to TRBJ2-3; maybe TRBD2 (6 bases). There are 17 residues in the CDR3. Germline V gene lookup returns CDR1 SGHDT and CDR2 YYEEEE. The V and J ends lost 0 bases and 0 bases respectively, with 14 bases between them. Here the CDR3 reads CASSLGVLALSTDTQYF. CDR3 DNA: TGTGCCAGCAGCTTGGGAGTACTAGCACTTAGCACAGATACGCAGTATTTT.

V gene TRBV11-2 combines with J gene TRBJ2-5, with TRBD1 matching 9 bases. In germline, CDR1 is SGHAT, CDR2 FQNNGV. The J segment lost 6 bases and the V segment lost 1 base, leaving 3 bases of the junction unmatched. The CDR3 runs 14 residues. CDR3 nucleotide sequence: TGTGCCAGCAGCTTAGGGACAGGGGTCAAGACCCAGTACTTC. Translation gives CASSLGTGVKTQYF.

The chain combines TRBV9 with TRBJ2-5; the D gene is possibly TRBD1 (6 bases). The germline V gene encodes CDR1 SGDLS and CDR2 YYNGEE. Trimming pared 0 bases from V and 5 bases from J, leaving 11 bases between. The CDR3 length is 14 residues. CDR3 nucleotide sequence: TGTGCCAGCAGCGTAGACCAGGGGCTCGAGACCCAGTACTTC. Translation: CASSVDQGLETQYF.

This clone was recorded once. The genes are TRBV27 and TRBJ1-6; 7 bases are shared with TRBD1. The CDR3 covers 15 residues. V trimming: 5 bases; J trimming: 3 bases; junction bases outside the gene matches: 4. The germline CDR1 and CDR2 sequences are MNHEY and SMNVEV (reference sequence). DNA of the CDR3: TGTGCCAGCAGTCCCGGACAGGACTATAATTCACCCCTCCACTTT. Protein: CASSPGQDYNSPLHF.